Listed below are T cell receptor beta chains from one sample, sequenced in a study of Graves' ophthalmopathy and Graves' hyperthyroidism. TCRdb reanalysed the multiplex PCR reads using MiXCR and keeps one entry per CDR3 protein. The table includes about 600,000 distinct CDR3 sequences, roughly 39% detected once. The sample was peripheral blood or thyroid tissue (not recorded which). Receptors were obtained from an adult man with Graves' hyperthyroidism. CDR3s include the opening cysteine and the closing phenylalanine or tryptophan.

v_gene	j_gene	CDR3aa
TRBV24-1	TRBJ2-6	CATSDSGSGANVLTF
TRBV15	TRBJ2-2	CATSLQGVDTGELFF
TRBV6-5	TRBJ1-1	CASSELVWDMNTEAFF
TRBV7-3	TRBJ1-1	CASSLTREDTEASF
TRBV7-8	TRBJ1-3	CASSAGGANSGNTIYF
TRBV5-1	TRBJ2-7	CASSLGTGLTYEQYF
TRBV25-1	TRBJ2-6	CASSAPVGSSGSGANVLTF
TRBV7-3	TRBJ2-5	CASSPDSQETQYF
TRBV5-8	TRBJ1-2	CASSLDPTGSYGYTF
TRBV27	TRBJ1-2	CASSLAGSGGYTF
TRBV11-3	TRBJ1-1	CASSSEGQYTEAFF
TRBV7-9	TRBJ2-7	CASSLGGRDRAYEQYF
TRBV2	TRBJ1-5	CASSEGGWNQPQHF
TRBV15	TRBJ1-5	CATSSGGQGQSNQPQHF
TRBV2	TRBJ2-7	CASSAQTGEYYEQYF
TRBV7-9	TRBJ1-1	CASSVTGTGRNTEAFF
TRBV7-8	TRBJ1-2	CASSLSRGNYGYTF
TRBV29-1	TRBJ2-6	CSRRGGRSSGANVLTF
TRBV29-1	TRBJ1-2	CSVHSNYGYTF
TRBV11-2	TRBJ2-3	CASSRGLGSTDTQYF
TRBV7-8	TRBJ2-5	CASSPPGFGETQYF
TRBV12-3/TRBV12-4	TRBJ2-1	CASLGLVLNEQFF
TRBV5-1	TRBJ2-7	CASSRDRVYEQYF
TRBV7-9	TRBJ2-5	CASSFRDNQETQYF
TRBV5-8	TRBJ2-7	CASMSQGDRGYEQYF
TRBV11-2	TRBJ1-6	CATTGGYSPLHF
TRBV9	TRBJ1-3	CASSVGDSAGNTIYF
TRBV7-2	TRBJ2-5	CASSSGLAETQETQYF
TRBV7-9	TRBJ2-7	CASSVQGTSYEQYF
TRBV24-1	TRBJ2-2	CATSALLPGRLNTGELFF
TRBV6-1	TRBJ1-2	CASRDQGEDGYTF
TRBV7-3	.	CASSPFLTNEQFF
TRBV29-1	TRBJ2-7	CSVRRGYEQYF
TRBV6-6	TRBJ2-5	CASSYSRGRGTQYF
TRBV7-9	TRBJ1-2	CASSLAQGPYYDYTF
TRBV29-1	TRBJ2-7	CSVGQGNEQYF
TRBV7-9	TRBJ2-3	CASSISGSTDTQYF
TRBV2	TRBJ1-1	CASPGQMNTEAFF
TRBV7-2	TRBJ1-4	CASSSNHEGAGEKLFF
TRBV12-3/TRBV12-4	TRBJ1-1	CASIGSGLNTEAFF
TRBV10-3	.	CAISESGGTFLRYEQFF
TRBV25-1	TRBJ2-3	CASSPNGDRGPSTDTQYF
TRBV6-5	TRBJ2-6	CASSYLGAPGANVLTF
TRBV25-1	TRBJ2-7	CASSAGTSVYF
TRBV9	TRBJ2-2	CASTRVGGPNTGELFF
TRBV10-3	TRBJ1-2	CAISESGRNYGYTF
TRBV5-1	TRBJ2-2	CASSFLTSASNTGELFF
TRBV2	TRBJ2-7	CASRAVSYEQYF
TRBV5-6	TRBJ2-7	CASSPFIVTGSSYEQYF
TRBV3-1	TRBJ2-7	CASSQDPGTYEQYF
TRBV19	TRBJ1-1	CASTPRTKNTEAFF
TRBV11-3	TRBJ2-5	CASSQPGQGVQETQYF
TRBV7-8	TRBJ2-2	CASSLAVTGELFF
TRBV5-6	TRBJ2-5	CASIHLAGLRETQYF
TRBV7-9	TRBJ1-3	CASSLIGPGNTIYF